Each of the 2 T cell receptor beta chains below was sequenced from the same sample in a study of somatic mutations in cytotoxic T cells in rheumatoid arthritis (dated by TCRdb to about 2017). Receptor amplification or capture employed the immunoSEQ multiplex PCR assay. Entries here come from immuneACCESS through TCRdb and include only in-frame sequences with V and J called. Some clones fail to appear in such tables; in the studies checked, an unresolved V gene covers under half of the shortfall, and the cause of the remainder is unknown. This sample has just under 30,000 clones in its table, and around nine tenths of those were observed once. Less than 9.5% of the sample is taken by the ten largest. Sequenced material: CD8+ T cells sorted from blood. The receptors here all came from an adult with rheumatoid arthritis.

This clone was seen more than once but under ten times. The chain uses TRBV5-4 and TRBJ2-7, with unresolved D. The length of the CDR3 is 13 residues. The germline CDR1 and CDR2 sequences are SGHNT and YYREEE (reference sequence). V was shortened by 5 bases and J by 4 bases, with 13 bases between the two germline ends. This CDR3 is CASRVDLSYEQYF. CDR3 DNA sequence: TGTGCCAGCAGAGTCGACCTGAGTTACGAGCAGTACTTC.

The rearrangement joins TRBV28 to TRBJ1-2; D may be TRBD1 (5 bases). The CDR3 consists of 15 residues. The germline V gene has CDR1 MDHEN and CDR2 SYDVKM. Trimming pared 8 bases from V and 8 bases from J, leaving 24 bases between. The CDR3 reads CASEPGTEVVAGYTF. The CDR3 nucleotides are TGTGCCAGCGAACCGGGGACTGAGGTGGTGGCCGGCTACACCTTC.